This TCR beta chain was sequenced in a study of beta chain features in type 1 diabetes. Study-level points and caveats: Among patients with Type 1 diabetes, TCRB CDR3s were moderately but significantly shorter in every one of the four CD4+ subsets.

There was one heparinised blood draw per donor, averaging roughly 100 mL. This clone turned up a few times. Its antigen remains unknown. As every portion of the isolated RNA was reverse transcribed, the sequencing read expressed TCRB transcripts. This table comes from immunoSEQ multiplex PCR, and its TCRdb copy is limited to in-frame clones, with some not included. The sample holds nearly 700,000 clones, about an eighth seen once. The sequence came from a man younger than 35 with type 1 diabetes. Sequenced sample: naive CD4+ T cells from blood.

The CDR3 here is CASSLLADLYEQYF. The CDR3 DNA is TGTGCCAGCAGTTTACTAGCGGACCTGTACGAGCAGTACTTC. V and J are TRBV28 and TRBJ2-7; 7 bases match TRBD2. Germline CDR1 MDHEN, CDR2 SYDVKM. Trimming took 2 bases from V and 4 from J; bases not matched to a gene: 5. The CDR3 runs 14 residues.